This TCR beta chain is from a study of blood T cell repertoires in COVID-19. Study-wide background: Sources were T cells, B-cell-depleted T cells, or PBMCs; the material itself was cDNA or gDNA.

Profiled with immunoSEQ multiplex PCR; TCRdb holds only in-frame clones, not every one. Here the sample spans 70,000 or so clones, about nine tenths being singletons. The sample consisted of peripheral blood. The receptor was isolated from a human donor in a cohort sampled during active COVID-19.

CDR3 DNA sequence: TGTGCCAGCAGTTTAAACAGGGGGGCCTCTAGCGAAAAACTGTTTTTT. This sequence encodes CASSLNRGASSEKLFF. The rearrangement joins TRBV28 to TRBJ1-4, with 8 bases matching TRBD1. This CDR3 has 16 residues. Germline CDR1 reads MDHEN; CDR2 reads SYDVKM. V was pared by 2 bases and J by 8 bases, with 10 bases of the junction left unmatched.